The clone carrying this T cell receptor (beta chain) was observed a handful of times. Its specificity is unknown. The template was genomic DNA from peripheral blood, not RNA. Multiplex touch-down PCR with TRB-A/B primers amplified rearranged V-D-J TRB sequences. TCRdb reprocessed the multiplex PCR reads via MiXCR and lists one record per CDR3 protein. The sample consists of more than 2,500 distinct CDR3 sequences, roughly 40% of them appearing once. The record originates from a study of T cell repertoires in aging, cancer and after chemotherapy. Study at large: Patients with chronic lymphocytic leukemia were sampled before and after fludarabine- or bendamustine-based chemotherapy.

Findings and caveats of the study: In healthy donors, age-related TCR diversity loss mainly reflected lost richness. Across the chemotherapy interval, each cancer cohort showed higher median generation probability, suggesting thymic rebound. Age-matched healthy donors had significantly more diverse, less clonal blood TCR repertoires than untreated cancer patients.

The sample comprised blood. The TCR comes from a human donor with a blood cancer.

CDR3 coding DNA: TGTGCCAGTTCAACCTGGGACAGGGGAGCTTTCTTT. This codes for CASSTWDRGAFF. The rearrangement links TRBV19 to TRBJ1-1; TRBD1 agrees at 10 bases. J lost 10 bases, V lost 8 bases, and 7 bases had no gene match. The CDR3 is 12 residues long. Germline V gene lookup returns CDR1 LNHDA and CDR2 SQIVND (reference sequence).